The 6 T cell receptor beta chains presented below share a single source sample, sequenced in a study of T-cell memory formation after mild COVID-19. TCRdb re-called the 5' RACE reads with MiXCR, one entry per CDR3 protein. The sample includes 450,000 to 650,000 distinct CDR3 sequences, less than 25% of them seen just once. The sequencing input was PBMCs or a T cell subset sorted from them (not recorded which). The receptors shown here come from an adult woman who had mild COVID-19 (a few samples of this study predate the infection). Cell type and time point are not known.

This chain uses TRBV12-3 or TRBV12-4 with TRBJ2-3; D uncertain. The CDR3 is 11 amino acids. Trimming cost V 2 bases and J 8 bases, with 5 bases left between them. The CDR3 protein is CASSLYITQYF. CDR3 sequence (DNA): TGTGCCAGCAGTTTATATATTACGCAGTATTTT.

V gene TRBV27 combines with J gene TRBJ2-3, with a possible D match to TRBD2 (6 bases). The CDR3 extends over 16 amino acids. V dropped 6 bases and J dropped 2 bases, with 18 bases sitting between them. Germline assignment: CDR1 MNHEY and CDR2 SMNVEV (reference sequence). The CDR3 protein is CASSPGRLPNTDTQYF. CDR3 bases: TGTGCCAGCAGCCCGGGGAGGCTGCCAAACACAGATACGCAGTATTTT.

This clonotype was recorded many times. An end of the junction differs from the germline gene, which may be a read error. V gene TRBV7-2 combines with J gene TRBJ1-2, with D perhaps matching TRBD1 (5 bases). Germline CDR1 is SGHTA and CDR2 is FQGNSA. This CDR3 region has 16 residues. DNA of the CDR3: TGTGCCAGCAGTCTCGGGACGGACAAAGGTTCTAGAAAACTTTCCTTC. Protein sequence: CASSLGTDKGSRKLSF.

The chain joins TRBV20-1 to TRBJ2-3, with TRBD2 matching 15 bases. The CDR3 has 17 residues. V was clipped by 2 bases and J by 3 bases; unmatched bases: 6. In germline, CDR1 is DFQATT, CDR2 SNEGSKA (reference sequence). For the CDR3, the DNA is TGCAGTGCTAGACGCCCGGGACTAGCGGGAGGTACAGATACGCAGTATTTT. This gives the protein CSARRPGLAGGTDTQYF.

This clonotype has a handful of counts. This chain uses TRBV6-2 or TRBV6-3 with TRBJ1-1; D call uncertain. This CDR3 region has 11 residues. Germline V CDR1 and CDR2: MNHEY, SVGEGT. Deletions cut 6 bases from V and 6 bases from J, with 8 bases between. Written as DNA, the CDR3 is TGTGCCAGCAGGTCTAGCCCTGAAGCTTTCTTT. Protein: CASRSSPEAFF.

The genes are TRBV27 and TRBJ2-3; weak D call: TRBD1 (5 bases). Germline values: CDR1 MNHEY, CDR2 SMNVEV (reference sequence). The CDR3 spans 15 residues. V gave up 0 bases and J gave up 6 bases, with 13 bases separating them. The CDR3 here is CASSLSRTISDTQYF. In DNA, the CDR3 is TGTGCCAGCAGTTTATCCCGGACAATTTCCGATACGCAGTATTTT.